The text below deals with one T cell receptor (beta chain). Some clones are missing from TCRdb's copy, which holds only in-frame ones; the method was immunoSEQ multiplex PCR. This table has some 250,000 clones, nearly 90% appearing once. The CDR3 runs 15 residues. The V end lost 1 base, the J end lost 4 bases, and 14 bases lay between the germline ends. In germline, CDR1 is MNHNS, CDR2 SASEGT. The sample originates from a study of blood T cell repertoires in COVID-19. The specimen sequenced was peripheral blood. The rearrangement links TRBV6-1 to TRBJ2-7, with D perhaps matching TRBD2 (5 bases). The TCR was taken from a woman aged 25 to 45 with acute or convalescent COVID-19. The CDR3 DNA reads as TGTGCCAGCAGTGAAGTCTTAGAGGACTTTTACGAGCAGTACTTC. Translating gives CASSEVLEDFYEQYF.